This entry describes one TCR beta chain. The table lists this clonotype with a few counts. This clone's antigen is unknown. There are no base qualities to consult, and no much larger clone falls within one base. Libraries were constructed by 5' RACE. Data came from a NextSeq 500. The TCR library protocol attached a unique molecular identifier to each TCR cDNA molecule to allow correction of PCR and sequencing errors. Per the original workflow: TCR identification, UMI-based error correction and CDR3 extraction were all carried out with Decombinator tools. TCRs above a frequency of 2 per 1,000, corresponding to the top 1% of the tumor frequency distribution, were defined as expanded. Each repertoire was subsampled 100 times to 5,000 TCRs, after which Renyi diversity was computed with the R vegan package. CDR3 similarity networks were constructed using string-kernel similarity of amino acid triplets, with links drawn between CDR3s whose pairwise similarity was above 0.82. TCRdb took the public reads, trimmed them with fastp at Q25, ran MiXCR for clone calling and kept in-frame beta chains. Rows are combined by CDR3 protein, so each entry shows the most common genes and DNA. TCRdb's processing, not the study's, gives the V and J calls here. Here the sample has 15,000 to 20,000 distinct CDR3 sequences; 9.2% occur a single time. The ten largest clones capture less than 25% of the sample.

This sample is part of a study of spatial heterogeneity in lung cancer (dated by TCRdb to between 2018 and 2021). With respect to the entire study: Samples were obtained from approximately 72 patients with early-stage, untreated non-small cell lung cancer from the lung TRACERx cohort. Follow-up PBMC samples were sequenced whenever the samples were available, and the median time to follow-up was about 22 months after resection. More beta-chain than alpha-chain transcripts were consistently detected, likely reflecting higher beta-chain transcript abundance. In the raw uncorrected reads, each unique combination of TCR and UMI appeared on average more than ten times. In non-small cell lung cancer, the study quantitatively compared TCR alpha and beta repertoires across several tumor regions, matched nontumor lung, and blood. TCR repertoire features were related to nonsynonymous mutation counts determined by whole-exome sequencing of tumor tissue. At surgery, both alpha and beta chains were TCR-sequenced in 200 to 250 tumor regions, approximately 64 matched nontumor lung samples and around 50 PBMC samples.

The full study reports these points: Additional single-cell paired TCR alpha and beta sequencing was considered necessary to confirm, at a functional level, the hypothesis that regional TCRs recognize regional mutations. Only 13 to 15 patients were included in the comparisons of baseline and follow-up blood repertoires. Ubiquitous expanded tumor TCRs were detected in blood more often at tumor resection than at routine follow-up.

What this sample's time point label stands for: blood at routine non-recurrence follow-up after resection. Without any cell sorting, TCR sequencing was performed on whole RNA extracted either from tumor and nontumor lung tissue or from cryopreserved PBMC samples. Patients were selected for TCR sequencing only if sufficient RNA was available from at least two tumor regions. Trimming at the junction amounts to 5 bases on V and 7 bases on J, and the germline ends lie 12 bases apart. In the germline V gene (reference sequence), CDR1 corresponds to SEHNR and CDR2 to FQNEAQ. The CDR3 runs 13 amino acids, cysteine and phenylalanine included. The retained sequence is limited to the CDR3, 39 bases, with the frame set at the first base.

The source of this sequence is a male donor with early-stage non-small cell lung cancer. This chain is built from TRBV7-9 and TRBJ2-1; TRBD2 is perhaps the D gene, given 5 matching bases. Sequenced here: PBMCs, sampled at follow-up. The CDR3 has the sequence CASSLDPGNEQFF. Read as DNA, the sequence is TGTGCCAGCAGCCTGGACCCGGGGAATGAGCAGTTCTTC.